This entry describes one T cell receptor (beta chain). This record belongs to a study of T cell responses to AZD1222 COVID-19 vaccine. The germline V gene encodes CDR1 MNHEY and CDR2 SVGAGI. The CDR3 covers 14 residues. The V segment lost 8 bases and the J segment 2 bases; nucleotides outside the gene matches: 6. TCRdb keeps only in-frame clones here, not all; method: immunoSEQ multiplex PCR. The sample has some 92,000 clones; around nine tenths are singletons. The specimen was peripheral blood, collected on day 0 of MenACWY control vaccination. V gene TRBV6-5 combines with J gene TRBJ1-2; TRBD1 matches 9 bases. This clonotype was sampled from an adult in good health. This CDR3 is CASLRTGENYGYTF. CDR3 sequence (DNA): TGTGCCAGCCTCCGGACAGGGGAAAACTATGGCTACACCTTC.